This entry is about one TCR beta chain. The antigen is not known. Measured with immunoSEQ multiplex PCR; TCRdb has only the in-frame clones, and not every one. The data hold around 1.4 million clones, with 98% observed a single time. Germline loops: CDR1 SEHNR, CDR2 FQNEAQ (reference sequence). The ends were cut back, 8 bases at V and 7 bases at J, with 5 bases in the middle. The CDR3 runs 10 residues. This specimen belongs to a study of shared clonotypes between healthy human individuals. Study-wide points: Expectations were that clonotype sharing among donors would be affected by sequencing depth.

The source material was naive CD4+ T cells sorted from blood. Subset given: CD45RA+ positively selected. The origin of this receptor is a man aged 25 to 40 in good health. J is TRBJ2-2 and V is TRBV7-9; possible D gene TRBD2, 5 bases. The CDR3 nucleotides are TGTGCCAGCGCGGGCGGGGAGCTGTTTTTT. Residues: CASAGGELFF.